One T cell receptor (beta chain) is described in this entry. What it binds is not known. Assay used: immunoSEQ multiplex PCR; TCRdb lists only in-frame clones, some missing. The sample comprises around 87,000 clones, about nine tenths of which are singletons, and about a tenth rests with the top ten. Germline assignment: CDR1 SGDLS and CDR2 YYNGEE. Trimming cost V 6 bases and J 0 bases, with 22 bases left between them. CDR3 length: 18 amino acids. The entry originates in a study of T cell responses to AZD1222 COVID-19 vaccine. Study outcomes and limitations: Possibly, clonal diversity was underestimated; donors were largely white British and included more females. The study found vaccine-associated CD4 TCRs spanning spike, dominant at 160-218 and 743-854.

The receptor comes from an adult in good health. Sequencing used peripheral blood, obtained on day 0 of AZD1222 vaccination. V usage is TRBV9 and J usage is TRBJ1-3; possibly TRBD1 for D (5 bases). CDR3 nucleotide sequence: TGTGCCAGCACTAGAGCGGGCGGGGACGGGCTCTCTGGAAACACCATATATTTT. The encoded protein is CASTRAGGDGLSGNTIYF.